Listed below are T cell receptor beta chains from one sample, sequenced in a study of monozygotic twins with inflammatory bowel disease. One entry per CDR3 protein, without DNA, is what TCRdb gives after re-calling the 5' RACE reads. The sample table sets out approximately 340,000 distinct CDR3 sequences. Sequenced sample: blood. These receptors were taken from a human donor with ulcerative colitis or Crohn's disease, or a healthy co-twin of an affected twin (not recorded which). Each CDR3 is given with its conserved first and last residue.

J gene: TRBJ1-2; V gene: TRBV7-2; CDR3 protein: CASSLAPWTGRFANHGYTF
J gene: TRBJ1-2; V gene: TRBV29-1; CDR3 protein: CSVRTTQGGYTF
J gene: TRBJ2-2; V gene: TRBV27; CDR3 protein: CASSLLAHSRENTGELFF
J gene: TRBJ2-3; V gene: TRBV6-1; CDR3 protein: CASTRREPSTDTQYF
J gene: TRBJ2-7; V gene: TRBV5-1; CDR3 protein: CASSLVASGGSYEQYF
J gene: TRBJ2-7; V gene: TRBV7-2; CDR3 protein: CASSSTYYEQYF
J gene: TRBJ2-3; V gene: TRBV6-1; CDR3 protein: CASRRRLAVDTQYF
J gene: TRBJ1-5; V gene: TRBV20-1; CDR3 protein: CSARMTGFGQPQHF
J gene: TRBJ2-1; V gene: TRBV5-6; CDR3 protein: CASRPLSGSPNEQFF
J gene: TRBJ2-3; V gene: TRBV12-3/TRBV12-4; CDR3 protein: CASSYLSGDTQYF